These 8 T cell receptor beta chains were sequenced from one sample in a study of vaccination effects on CD4 cells after COVID-19. No cognate antigen is known for these TCRs. Peptide-pool stimulation followed by sequencing identified expanded antigen-specific CD4+ clonotypes in the ViraFEST assay. Once cultured for around 11 days, the cells underwent separation to obtain CD4+ T cells. Absence of prior SARS-CoV-2 infection characterized the vaccine recipients, who showed negative nucleocapsid antibodies. Method: immunoSEQ multiplex PCR; TCRdb's copy keeps in-frame clones and lacks some. Seen here are tens of thousands of clones, under 70% observed once, and the top ten hold 20% to 25%. This sample comprised CD4+ T cells from PBMCs cultured with SARS-CoV-2 spike peptides, obtained before COVID-19 vaccination. The receptors originated from a human donor who received a COVID-19 vaccine.

This clone was seen a few times. V and J are TRBV30 and TRBJ1-5; D is undetermined. In germline, CDR1 is GTSNPN, CDR2 SVGIG (reference sequence). Trimming took 0 bases from V and 7 from J, leaving 16 bases between them. This CDR3 comprises 15 residues. The CDR3 protein is CAWSVGGTPTQPQHF. DNA for the CDR3: TGTGCCTGGAGTGTAGGTGGAACCCCAACGCAGCCCCAGCATTTT.

This clone was counted a single time. The gene calls are TRBV12-3 or TRBV12-4 and TRBJ1-3; the D is unclear. Deletions cut 4 bases from V and 0 bases from J, with 4 bases between. This CDR3 has 13 residues. The CDR3: CASSSGSGNTIYF. CDR3 bases: TGTGCCAGCAGTTCGGGCTCTGGAAACACCATATATTTT.

The chain recombines TRBV19 with TRBJ2-7, with 7 bases matching TRBD1. The CDR3 has 16 amino acids. J was trimmed by 0 bases and V by 4 bases; bases with no gene match: 9. Germline lookup yields CDR1 LNHDA and CDR2 SQIVND (reference sequence). Here the CDR3 DNA reads TGTGCCAGTAGTAGCGACCCGGGACAGTTCTCCTACGAGCAGTACTTC. It translates to CASSSDPGQFSYEQYF.

The genes are TRBV4-1 and TRBJ1-2, with 10 nucleotides matching TRBD1. V dropped 1 base and J dropped 8; count of bases not matched to a gene: 10. Germline loops: CDR1 MGHRA, CDR2 YSYEKL. CDR3 size: 16 residues. The CDR3 region has the DNA TGCGCCAGCAGCCAAGCGGCGGGGGACAGGGGAAGAGGCTACACCTTC. It specifies CASSQAAGDRGRGYTF.

DNA for the CDR3: TGCGCCAGCAGTCGTCAGCGGGGGTTAACCGGGGAGCTGTTTTTT. Translated, it gives CASSRQRGLTGELFF. The rearrangement joins TRBV10-2 to TRBJ2-2, with 8 bases aligning to TRBD2. The CDR3 runs to 15 residues. The germline CDR1 and CDR2 sequences are WSHSY and SAAADI. Trimming removed 5 bases from V and 5 bases from J; junction bases left unmatched: 7.

V and J are TRBV19 and TRBJ2-1; D possibly corresponds to TRBD2 (7 bases). The V end lost 6 bases, the J end lost 9 bases, and 15 bases lay between the germline ends. CDR1 LNHDA and CDR2 SQIVND come from the germline V gene (reference sequence). This CDR3 is 13 amino acids long. This chain's CDR3 is CASRTFRGGEQFF. As DNA, the CDR3 is TGTGCCAGTAGGACCTTTAGGGGGGGTGAGCAGTTCTTC.

The J gene is TRBJ1-2, the V gene TRBV6-5, with no clear D. Trimming removed 8 bases at V and 4 bases at J, with 14 bases between. This CDR3 is built from 13 residues. Germline assignment: CDR1 MNHEY and CDR2 SVGAGI. The CDR3 DNA reads as TGTGCCAGCTCTTTCCTTCTAGGCTATGGCTACACCTTC. It is translated as CASSFLLGYGYTF.

The chain employs TRBV25-1 and TRBJ2-6; D not resolved. V shed 3 bases and J shed 2 bases, with 2 bases lying between them. This CDR3 is 13 amino acids long. The germline CDR1 and CDR2 sequences are MGHDK and SYGVNS. Here the CDR3 reads CASSETGANVLTF. Written as DNA, the CDR3 is TGTGCCAGCAGTGAGACTGGGGCCAACGTCCTGACTTTC.